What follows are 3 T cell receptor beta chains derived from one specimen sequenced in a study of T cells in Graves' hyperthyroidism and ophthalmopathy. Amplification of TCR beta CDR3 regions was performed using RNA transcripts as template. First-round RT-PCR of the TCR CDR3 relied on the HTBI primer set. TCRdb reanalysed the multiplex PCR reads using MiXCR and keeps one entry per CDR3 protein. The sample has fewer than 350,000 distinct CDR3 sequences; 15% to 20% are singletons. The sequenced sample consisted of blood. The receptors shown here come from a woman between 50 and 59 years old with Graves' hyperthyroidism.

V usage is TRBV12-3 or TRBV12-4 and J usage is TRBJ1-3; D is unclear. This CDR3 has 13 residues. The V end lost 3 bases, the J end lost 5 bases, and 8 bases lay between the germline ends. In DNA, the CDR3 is TGTGCCAGCAGTTTCTCCGGAAGAAACACCATATATTTT. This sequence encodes CASSFSGRNTIYF.

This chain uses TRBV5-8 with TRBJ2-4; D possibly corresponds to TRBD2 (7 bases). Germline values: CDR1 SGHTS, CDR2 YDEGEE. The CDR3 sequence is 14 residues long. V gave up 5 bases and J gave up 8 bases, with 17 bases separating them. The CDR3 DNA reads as TGTGCCAGCAGGGGGGGGGGCAGTCCCCACATTCAGTACTTC. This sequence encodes CASRGGGSPHIQYF.

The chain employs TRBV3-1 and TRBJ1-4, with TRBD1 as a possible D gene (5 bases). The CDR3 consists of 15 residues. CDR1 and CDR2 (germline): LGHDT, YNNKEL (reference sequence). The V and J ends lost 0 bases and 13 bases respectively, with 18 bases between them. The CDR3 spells CASSQDLGDPAGLFF. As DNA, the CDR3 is TGTGCCAGCAGCCAAGATCTGGGGGATCCTGCTGGACTGTTTTTT.